This T cell receptor beta chain appears in the sequencing data of a study of T cells in Graves' hyperthyroidism and ophthalmopathy (dated by TCRdb to about 2019). Background on the whole study: Peripheral blood samples were taken at initial diagnosis, before any treatment was given. To identify TCR V-J signatures that set the groups apart, the researchers used a discovery cohort of 100 patients, made up of fewer than 50 with Graves' ophthalmopathy and 55 to 65 with stable Graves' hyperthyroidism. An independent validation cohort of fewer than 20 hyperthyroidism patients and approximately 16 patients who later progressed to ophthalmopathy tested prospective prediction of ophthalmopathy. The 85 to 100 discovery patients were divided at random into training and test sets in a 7:3 ratio. In addition, the study compared T-cell repertoires in thyroid tissue and in blood from roughly six Graves' hyperthyroidism patients. Once sampling was done, hyperthyroidism patients were given methimazole at a starting dose of 30 mg daily, whereas ophthalmopathy patients were given high-dose intravenous methylprednisolone. The paper describes TCR Vbeta CDR3 sequencing of 120 to 150 peripheral blood samples, made up of roughly 40 ophthalmopathy patients, 70 to 75 hyperthyroidism patients and 17 progressor patients.

Paper-wide results and their limitations: A 13 V-J signature model separated ophthalmopathy from stable hyperthyroidism, with approximately 87% sensitivity and 81% to 82% specificity in cross-validation and 80%/75% in testing. During validation, the model predicted progression to ophthalmopathy a median of around 6 months ahead of onset, with roughly 65% sensitivity and 72% to 80% specificity. No statistical method was used to fix the sample size in advance, and group allocation was not hidden from the investigators. Most expanded thyroid clonotypes (frequency above 0.001) were also found in blood, which suggests that blood repertoires may mirror thyroid immune responses.

Stable Graves' hyperthyroidism was defined as the absence of progression to ophthalmopathy over 18 months of follow-up. Hyperthyroidism patients were aged 18 to 65 years and newly diagnosed, with disease duration of less than 2 months. Any patient with an uncontrolled infection, another autoimmune disease, pregnancy or lactation was excluded. Diagnoses were established on the basis of clinical symptoms, serum thyroxine and TRAb, thyroid ultrasound, and orbital computed tomography. PBMCs were isolated from roughly 10 ml of fresh peripheral blood by Ficoll-Paque density gradient centrifugation. Total RNA was extracted using Trizol reagent, and RNA quality was assessed on an Agilent 2100 Bioanalyzer. The TCR beta CDR3 regions were amplified from RNA transcripts. A first-round RT-PCR of the TCR CDR3 used the HTBI primer set with the Qiagen OneStep RT-PCR kit. Libraries were constructed in a second round of multiplex PCR, after which size selection and purification were performed. Sequencing of the libraries was done on an Illumina HiSeq2000 using paired-end 100 bp reads. For the original study's pipeline: SOAPnuke was used to process the raw data, removing reads that contained adapters or uncalled bases, had a mean Phred below 15, or lacked an exact match to the constant primer or identifier. COPE v1.2.5 was used to merge high-quality paired reads, and clonotypes were defined as unique nucleotide sequences. Clonotypes were aligned to IMGT TRBV, TRBD and TRBJ reference segments using MiTCR v1.1. The analysis included only V-J combinations with a frequency above 0.0001, which together covered around 99% of the repertoires. The TCS score was defined as F50 (clonal expansion) divided by E x V (chaos), with BLOSUM62-based TCRdist calculated between CDR3 peptides within each V-J. Welch's t-statistics and random forest reduced 500 to 550 V-J features to 10 to 15, which were used in a naive Bayes classifier (R e1071). TCRdb redid the processing of the public reads, applying fastp at Q25 and MiXCR, and retained in-frame beta chains. Every distinct CDR3 protein forms one entry, paired with its most common genes and DNA. The V and J calls and clone size come from TCRdb's table, not from the authors' own analysis. This sample gives about 420,000 distinct CDR3 sequences in total; approximately 14% of them show up just once. The ten largest make up 11% to 15% of the sample.

In this sample, this clonotype turned up many times. Its antigen is not yet known. No much larger clone exists at a distance of one base, and base qualities are not known. The germline V gene gives CDR1 as SGHAT and CDR2 as FQNNGV. Counted from cysteine to phenylalanine, this CDR3 has 16 amino acids. Just the 48-base CDR3 DNA is kept, in frame starting at base 1. Clipping removes 2 bases from V and 2 bases from J, with 6 as the unmatched junction base count. The TCR was taken from a woman aged 18-29 years with Graves' hyperthyroidism. Sequences were obtained from blood. Here the chain combines TRBV11-2 and TRBJ2-7, with 10 central nucleotides matching TRBD1. The DNA is as follows: TGTGCCAGCAGCTTAAGAGGGGACAGGGGAACCTACGAGCAGTACTTC. This codes for CASSLRGDRGTYEQYF.